The source of this T cell receptor (beta chain) is a study of T cell responses to AZD1222 COVID-19 vaccine. The study's findings and limits: Among vaccine-associated CD4 TCRs, coverage spanned spike, with dominance at 160-218 and 743-854. Just a handful of people given AZD1222 tested seropositive at baseline. Spike-specific TCR breadth and depth were elevated following two AZD1222 doses.

On this clone itself: Its antigen is still unknown.

Clones were sequenced by immunoSEQ multiplex PCR, and TCRdb holds only the in-frame ones, with some missing. The sample holds 150,000 or so clones, about nine tenths seen once. The CDR3 length is 16 residues. Germline V gives CDR1 MDHEN, CDR2 SYDVKM. V shed 8 bases and J shed 0 bases, with 16 bases lying between them. Specimen: peripheral blood, collected on day 0 of AZD1222 vaccination. The TCR was taken from an adult in good health. The chain links TRBV28 to TRBJ1-4; D gene unclear. CDR3 nucleotides: TGTGCCAGCCTCCCAAGCGAACTTGCAACTAATGAAAAACTGTTTTTT. Protein product: CASLPSELATNEKLFF.